This T cell receptor beta chain came from a study of cytomegalovirus exposure and HLA in healthy donors. PCR was performed using 60 Vbeta and 13 Jbeta primers. The repertoire was sequenced with immunoSEQ multiplex PCR; TCRdb's copy has only in-frame clones and lacks some. The repertoire includes over 100,000 clones, 70% to 80% of them detected once, and roughly 9.3% sits in the top ten. The V gene lost 1 base and the J gene lost 6 bases, with 13 bases spanning the gap. The germline V gene has CDR1 LNHNV and CDR2 YYDKDF (reference sequence). This CDR3 spans 14 amino acids. Input material: PBMCs. V gene TRBV15 combines with J gene TRBJ2-7; a possible D gene is TRBD2 (6 bases). The sequence was obtained from a male donor in good health and CMV-seropositive. CDR3 residues: CATSRGVRRGEQYF. As DNA, the CDR3 is TGTGCCACCAGCAGAGGGGTGCGGAGGGGCGAGCAGTACTTC.